This T cell receptor beta chain comes out of a study of T cells in Graves' hyperthyroidism and ophthalmopathy. The source material, RNA transcripts, was used to amplify TCR beta CDR3 regions. The HTBI primer set was used in a first-round RT-PCR of the TCR CDR3. TCRdb fed the multiplex PCR reads into MiXCR, producing one record per CDR3 protein. Seen here are more than 500,000 distinct CDR3 sequences, roughly 50% observed once, and the top ten hold 15% to 20%. The CDR3 extends over 12 amino acids. Trimming took off 6 bases at V and 2 bases at J, with 9 bases between the two ends. The V gene's germline CDR1 is DFQATT and CDR2 SNEGSKA (reference sequence).

The specimen sequenced was peripheral blood or thyroid tissue (not recorded which). The TCR was taken from an adult woman with Graves' disease, either hyperthyroidism or ophthalmopathy (not recorded which). The V gene is TRBV20-1, the J gene TRBJ2-3, with D uncertain. This CDR3 reads CSAPKTTDTQYF. CDR3 DNA sequence: TGCAGTGCGCCTAAAACCACAGATACGCAGTATTTT.